This TCR beta chain was observed in a study of blood T cell repertoires in COVID-19. Background on the study: From the United States, Italy and Spain came samples of acute and convalescent COVID-19. T cells, B-cell-depleted T cells, or PBMCs provided the cDNA or gDNA that served as material.

Authors' processing steps: Estimation of nucleated cell counts was performed using reference gene primer amplification. Here immunoSEQ multiplex PCR was the method, and the copy in TCRdb shows in-frame clones only, minus some. V, J and clone size derive from that table, while D and trimming were established from the DNA sequence. The table records over 150,000 clones, 70% to 90% of them present only once. Germline values: CDR1 SGHRS, CDR2 YFSETQ. This CDR3 region has 13 residues. Trimming took off 2 bases at V and 3 bases at J, with 6 bases between the two ends. The sequence was obtained from a man in his forties with acute or convalescent COVID-19. V usage is TRBV5-1 and J usage is TRBJ2-1; possibly TRBD1 for D (5 bases). Sequenced sample: peripheral blood. In nucleotides, the CDR3 is TGCGCCAGCAGCTTTGACAGCTACAATGAGCAGTTCTTC. Residues: CASSFDSYNEQFF.